This T cell receptor beta chain emerged from a study of control samples from healthy donors and cancer patients. Libraries were prepared by immunoSEQ multiplex PCR; TCRdb keeps only in-frame clonotypes and omits some of them. Here the sample spans about 140,000 clones, 85% to 90% being singletons. Germline assignment: CDR1 MDHEN and CDR2 SYDVKM. V shed 6 bases and J shed 6 bases, with 19 bases lying between them. The CDR3 runs to 15 residues. The sample was blood. This rearrangement joins TRBV28 to TRBJ2-3, with D tentatively TRBD1 (5 bases). This TCR came from a man aged 18 to 30 in good health. The CDR3 coding sequence is TGTGCCAGCAGCCGATGGGCAGGGCCACGGGATACGCAGTATTTT. Translation gives CASSRWAGPRDTQYF.